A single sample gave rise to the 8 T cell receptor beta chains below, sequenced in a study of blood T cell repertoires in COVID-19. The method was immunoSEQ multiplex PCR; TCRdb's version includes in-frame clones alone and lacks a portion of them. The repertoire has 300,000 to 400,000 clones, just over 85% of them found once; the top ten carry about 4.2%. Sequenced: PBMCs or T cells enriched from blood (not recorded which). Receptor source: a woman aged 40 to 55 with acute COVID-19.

In nucleotides, the CDR3 is TGTGCCAGCAGCCTTAGTACTAGCGGGAGGAATGAGCAGTTCTTC. It translates to CASSLSTSGRNEQFF. The chain carries TRBV7-6 and TRBJ2-1; TRBD2 aligns across 12 bases. Losses at the gene ends were 5 bases for V and 7 bases for J; bases not matched to a gene: 6. There are 15 residues in the CDR3. Germline assignment: CDR1 SGHVS and CDR2 FNYEAQ.

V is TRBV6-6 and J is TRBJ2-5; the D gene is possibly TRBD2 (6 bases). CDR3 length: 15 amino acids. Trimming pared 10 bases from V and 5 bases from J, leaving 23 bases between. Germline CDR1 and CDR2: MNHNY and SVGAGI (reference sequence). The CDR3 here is CATGLLAGNGETQYF. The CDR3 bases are TGTGCCACCGGGTTACTAGCTGGGAACGGGGAGACCCAGTACTTC.

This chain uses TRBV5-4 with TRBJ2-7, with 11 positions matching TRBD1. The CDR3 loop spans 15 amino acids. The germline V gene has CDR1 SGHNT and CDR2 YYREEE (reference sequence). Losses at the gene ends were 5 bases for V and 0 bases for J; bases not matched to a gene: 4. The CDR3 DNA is TGTGCCAGCAGTTGGGACAGGGGGAGCTCCTACGAGCAGTACTTC. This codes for CASSWDRGSSYEQYF.

In nucleotides, the CDR3 is TGTGCCACCCTAACAGCCGACGGCTACACCTTC. It yields the protein CATLTADGYTF. The chain is built from TRBV12-3 or TRBV12-4 and TRBJ1-2; no clear D. Trimming took off 10 bases at V and 8 bases at J, with 14 bases between the two ends. This CDR3 spans 11 amino acids.

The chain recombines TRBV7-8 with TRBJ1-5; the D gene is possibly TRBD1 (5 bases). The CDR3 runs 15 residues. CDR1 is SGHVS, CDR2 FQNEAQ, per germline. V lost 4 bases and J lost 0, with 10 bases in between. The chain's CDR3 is CASSYGGDSNQPQHF. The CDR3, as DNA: TGTGCCAGCAGCTATGGGGGGGATAGCAATCAGCCCCAGCATTTT.

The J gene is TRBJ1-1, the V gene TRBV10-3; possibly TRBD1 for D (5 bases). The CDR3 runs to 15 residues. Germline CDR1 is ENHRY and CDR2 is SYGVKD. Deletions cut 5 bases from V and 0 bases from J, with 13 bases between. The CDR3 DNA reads TGTGCCATCAGTCAACTGGGGGGGATGAACACTGAAGCTTTCTTT. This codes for CAISQLGGMNTEAFF.

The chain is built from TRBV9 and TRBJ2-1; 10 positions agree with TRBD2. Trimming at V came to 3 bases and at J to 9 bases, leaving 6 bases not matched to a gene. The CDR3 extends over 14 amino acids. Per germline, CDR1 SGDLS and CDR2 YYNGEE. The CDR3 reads CASSASGGGGEQFF. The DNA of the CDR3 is TGTGCCAGCAGCGCTAGCGGGGGCGGGGGTGAGCAGTTCTTC.

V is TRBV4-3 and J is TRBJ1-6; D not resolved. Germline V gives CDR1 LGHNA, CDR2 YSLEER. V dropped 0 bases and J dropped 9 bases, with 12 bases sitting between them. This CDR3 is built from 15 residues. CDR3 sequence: CASSQDGTASSPLHF. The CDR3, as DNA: TGCGCCAGCAGCCAAGATGGAACAGCAAGTTCACCCCTCCACTTT.